These 9 T cell receptor beta chains were all obtained from the same sample, sequenced in a study of blood T cell repertoires in COVID-19. Only in-frame clones appear in the TCRdb table, and some are missing; sequencing was by immunoSEQ multiplex PCR. The sample has approximately 240,000 clones, roughly 80% seen once; the top ten hold about 1.3%. Sequencing was performed on PBMCs or T cells enriched from blood (not recorded which). The receptors stem from a woman aged 40 to 49 with acute COVID-19.

The gene calls are TRBV20-1 and TRBJ1-5; D is undetermined. CDR1 DFQATT and CDR2 SNEGSKA come from the germline V gene (reference sequence). This CDR3 comprises 14 residues. Trimming removed 3 bases at V and 0 bases at J, with 9 bases between. As DNA, the CDR3 is TGCAGTGCTAGTCCGCCAGATAGCAATCAGCCCCAGCATTTT. Translating it yields CSASPPDSNQPQHF.

The chain is built from TRBV23-1 and TRBJ1-2, with a tentative D call TRBD1 (5 bases). TRBV23-1 has ORF status, its function being uncertain. Trimming removed 2 bases from V and 8 bases from J, with 6 bases in between. The CDR3 sequence is 11 residues long. As DNA, the CDR3 is TGCGCCAGCAGTCAACAGGGCGGCTACACCTTC. Translated: CASSQQGGYTF.

The chain is built from TRBV18 and TRBJ1-3; D ambiguous. From germline, CDR1 is KGHSH and CDR2 LQKENI. The CDR3 spans 12 residues. Between the trimmed V and J ends, which lost 3 bases and 12 bases, there was a span of 12 bases. CDR3 sequence (DNA): TGTGCCAGCTCACCGGCCGGGGAGGGCATATATTTT. It specifies CASSPAGEGIYF.

A few counts support this clone. This sample includes further DNA sequences coding for the same CDR3. The rearrangement uses TRBV24-1 and TRBJ1-5, with D hard to call. This CDR3 has 14 amino acids. From germline, CDR1 is KGHDR and CDR2 SFDVKD. Trimming pared 5 bases from V and 0 bases from J, leaving 7 bases between. The CDR3, as DNA: TGTGCCACCAGTGCGGGTAGTAGCAATCAGCCCCAGCATTTT. Its translation is CATSAGSSNQPQHF.

V usage is TRBV4-1 and J usage is TRBJ2-7; 7 bases align to TRBD2. This CDR3 is 14 amino acids long. J was trimmed by 1 base and V by 5 bases; bases with no gene match: 5. Germline V lookup: CDR1 MGHRA, CDR2 YSYEKL. CDR3 bases: TGCGCCAGCAGCGCTCAGGGAGGGTCCTACGAGCAGTACTTC. Translation: CASSAQGGSYEQYF.

This rearrangement joins TRBV6-2 or TRBV6-3 to TRBJ2-1, with a tentative D call TRBD2 (6 bases). Germline V lookup: CDR1 MNHEY, CDR2 SVGEGT. V was trimmed by 1 base and J by 5 bases, leaving 15 bases between them. The CDR3 covers 16 residues. In nucleotides, the CDR3 is TGTGCCAGCAGTTACTTCGGGGCGGGGAGAGACAATGAGCAGTTCTTC. This translates into CASSYFGAGRDNEQFF.

This rearrangement joins TRBV18 to TRBJ2-7; tentative D call: TRBD1 (5 bases). Germline loops: CDR1 KGHSH, CDR2 LQKENI. This CDR3 is built from 12 residues. Trimming pared 4 bases from V and 3 bases from J, leaving 7 bases between. CDR3: CASSLTDYEQYF. CDR3 DNA sequence: TGTGCCAGCTCACTGACAGACTACGAGCAGTACTTC.

This clone showed up just once. V is TRBV4-3 and J is TRBJ1-2; D is possibly TRBD1 (5 bases). This CDR3 has 18 residues. Germline values: CDR1 LGHNA, CDR2 YSLEER. V lost 4 bases and J lost 6, with 27 bases in between. DNA for the CDR3: TGCGCCAGCAGCCCGTTGAGGGGTCCCTCCAGCGGGAGTAATGGCTACACCTTC. Its translation is CASSPLRGPSSGSNGYTF.

The chain links TRBV6-5 to TRBJ1-1; D might be TRBD1 (5 bases). Looked up from germline, CDR1 is MNHEY and CDR2 is SVGAGI. CDR3 length: 15 residues. Trimming took 5 bases from V and 1 from J, leaving 14 bases between them. The CDR3 coding sequence is TGTGCCAGCAGTCCACGACAGATCTCGAACACTGAAGCTTTCTTT. It is translated as CASSPRQISNTEAFF.